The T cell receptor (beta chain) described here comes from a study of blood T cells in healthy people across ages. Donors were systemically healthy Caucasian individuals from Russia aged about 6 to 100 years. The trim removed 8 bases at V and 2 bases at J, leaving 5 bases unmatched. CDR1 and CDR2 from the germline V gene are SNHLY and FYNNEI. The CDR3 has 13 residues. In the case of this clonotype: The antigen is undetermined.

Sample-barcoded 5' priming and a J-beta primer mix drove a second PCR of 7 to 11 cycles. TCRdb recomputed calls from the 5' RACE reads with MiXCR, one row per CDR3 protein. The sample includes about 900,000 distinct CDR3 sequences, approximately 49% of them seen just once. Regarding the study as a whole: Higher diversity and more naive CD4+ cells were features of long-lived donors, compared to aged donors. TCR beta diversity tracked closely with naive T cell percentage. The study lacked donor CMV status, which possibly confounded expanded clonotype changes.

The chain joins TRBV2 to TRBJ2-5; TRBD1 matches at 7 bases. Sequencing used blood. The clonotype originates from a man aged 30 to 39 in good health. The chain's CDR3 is CASPGQTQETQYF. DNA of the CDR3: TGTGCCAGCCCGGGACAGACGCAAGAGACCCAGTACTTC. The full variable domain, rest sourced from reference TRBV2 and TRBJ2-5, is EPEVTQTPSHQVTQMGQEVILRCVPISNHLYFYWYRQILGQKVEFLVSFYNNEISEKSEIFDDQFSVERPDGSNFTLKIRSTKLEDSAMYFCASPGQTQETQYFGPGTRLLVL.